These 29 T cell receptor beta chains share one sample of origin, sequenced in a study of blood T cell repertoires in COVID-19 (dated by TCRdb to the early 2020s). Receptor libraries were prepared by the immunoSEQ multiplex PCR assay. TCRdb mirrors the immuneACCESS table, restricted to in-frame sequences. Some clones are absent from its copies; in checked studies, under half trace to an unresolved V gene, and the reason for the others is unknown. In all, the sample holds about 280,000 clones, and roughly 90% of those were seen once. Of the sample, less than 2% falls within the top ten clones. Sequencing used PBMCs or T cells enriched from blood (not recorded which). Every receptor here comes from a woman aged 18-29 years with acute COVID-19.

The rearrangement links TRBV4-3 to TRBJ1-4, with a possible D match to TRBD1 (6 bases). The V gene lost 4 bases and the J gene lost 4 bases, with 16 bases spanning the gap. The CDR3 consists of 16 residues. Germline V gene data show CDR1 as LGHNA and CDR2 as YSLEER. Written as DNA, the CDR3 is TGCGCCAGCAGCCCAACCCTGACAGGCCTTAATGAAAAACTGTTTTTT. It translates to CASSPTLTGLNEKLFF.

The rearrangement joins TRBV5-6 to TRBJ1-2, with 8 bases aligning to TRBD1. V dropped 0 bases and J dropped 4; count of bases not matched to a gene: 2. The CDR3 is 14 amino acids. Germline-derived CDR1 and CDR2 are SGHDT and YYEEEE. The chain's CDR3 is CASSLGQGAYGYTF. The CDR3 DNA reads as TGTGCCAGCAGCTTGGGTCAGGGGGCCTATGGCTACACCTTC.

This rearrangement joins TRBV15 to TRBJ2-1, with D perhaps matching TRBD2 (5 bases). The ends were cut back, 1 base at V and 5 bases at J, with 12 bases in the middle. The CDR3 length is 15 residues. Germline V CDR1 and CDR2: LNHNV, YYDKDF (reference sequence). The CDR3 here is CATSRVRGLDNEQFF. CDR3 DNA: TGTGCCACCAGCAGAGTACGCGGGCTAGACAATGAGCAGTTCTTC.

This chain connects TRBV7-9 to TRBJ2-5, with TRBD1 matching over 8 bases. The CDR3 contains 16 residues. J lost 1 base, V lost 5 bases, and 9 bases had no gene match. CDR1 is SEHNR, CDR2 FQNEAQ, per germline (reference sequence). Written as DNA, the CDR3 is TGTGCCAGCAGCCCTAGGCGGGACAGGAGCCAAGAGACCCAGTACTTC. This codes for CASSPRRDRSQETQYF.

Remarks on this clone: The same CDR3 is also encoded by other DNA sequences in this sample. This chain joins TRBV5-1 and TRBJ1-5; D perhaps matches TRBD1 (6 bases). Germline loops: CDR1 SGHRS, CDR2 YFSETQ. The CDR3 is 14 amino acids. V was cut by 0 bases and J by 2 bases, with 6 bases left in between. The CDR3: CASSLEGGNQPQHF. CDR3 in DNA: TGCGCCAGCAGCTTGGAGGGGGGCAATCAGCCCCAGCATTTT.

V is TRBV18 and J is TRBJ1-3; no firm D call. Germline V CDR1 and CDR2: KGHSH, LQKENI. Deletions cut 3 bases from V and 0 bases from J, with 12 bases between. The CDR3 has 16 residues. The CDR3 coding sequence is TGTGCCAGCTCACCGTCCCCACCTATCTCTGGAAACACCATATATTTT. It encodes CASSPSPPISGNTIYF.

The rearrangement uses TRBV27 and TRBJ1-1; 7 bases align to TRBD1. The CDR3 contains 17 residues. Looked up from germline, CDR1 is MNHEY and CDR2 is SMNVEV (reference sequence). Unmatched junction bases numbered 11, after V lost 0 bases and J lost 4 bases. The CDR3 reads CASSLSPFDRVATEAFF. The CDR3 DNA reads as TGTGCCAGCAGTTTATCACCTTTCGACAGGGTTGCCACTGAAGCTTTCTTT.

CDR3 nucleotide sequence: TGTGCCAGCAGCCAAGACGGGACTAGCATATACAATGAGCAGTTCTTC. Protein product: CASSQDGTSIYNEQFF. The V gene is TRBV3-1 (or the pseudogene TRBV3-2), the J gene TRBJ2-1; 9 positions agree with TRBD2. Germline-derived CDR1 and CDR2 are LGHDT and YNNKEL (reference sequence). The V gene end was trimmed by 0 bases and the J gene end by 4 bases; junction bases not matched to a gene: 4. The CDR3 runs to 16 residues.

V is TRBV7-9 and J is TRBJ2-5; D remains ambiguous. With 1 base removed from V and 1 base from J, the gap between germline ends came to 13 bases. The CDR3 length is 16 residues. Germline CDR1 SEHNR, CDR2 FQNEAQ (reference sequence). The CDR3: CASSLGPQPSQETQYF. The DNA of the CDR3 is TGTGCCAGCAGCTTAGGTCCACAGCCAAGCCAAGAGACCCAGTACTTC.

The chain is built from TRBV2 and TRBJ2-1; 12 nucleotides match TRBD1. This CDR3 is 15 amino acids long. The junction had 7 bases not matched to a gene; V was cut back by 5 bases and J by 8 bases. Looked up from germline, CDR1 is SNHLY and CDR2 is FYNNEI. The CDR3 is CASSIEGQGAHEQFF. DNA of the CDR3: TGTGCCAGCAGTATCGAGGGACAGGGGGCCCATGAGCAGTTCTTC.

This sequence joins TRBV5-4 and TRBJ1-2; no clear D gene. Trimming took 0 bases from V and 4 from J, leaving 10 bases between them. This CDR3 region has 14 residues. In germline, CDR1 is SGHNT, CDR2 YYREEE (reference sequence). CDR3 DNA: TGTGCCAGCAGCTTGGAGGGAGGGAGCTATGGCTACACCTTC. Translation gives CASSLEGGSYGYTF.

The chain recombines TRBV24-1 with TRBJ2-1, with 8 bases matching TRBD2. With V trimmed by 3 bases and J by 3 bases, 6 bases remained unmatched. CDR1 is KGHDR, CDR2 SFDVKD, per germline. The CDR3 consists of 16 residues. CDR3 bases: TGTGCCACCAGTGATCCTAGCAGCGGGAGCTACAATGAGCAGTTCTTC. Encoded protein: CATSDPSSGSYNEQFF.

CDR3 residues: CASRGQSYEQYF. In DNA, the CDR3 is TGTGCCAGCAGGGGGCAGTCCTACGAGCAGTACTTC. J is TRBJ2-7 and V is TRBV12-3 or TRBV12-4, with D tentatively TRBD1 (5 bases). This CDR3 region has 12 residues. Trimming removed 6 bases at V and 1 base at J, with 7 bases between.

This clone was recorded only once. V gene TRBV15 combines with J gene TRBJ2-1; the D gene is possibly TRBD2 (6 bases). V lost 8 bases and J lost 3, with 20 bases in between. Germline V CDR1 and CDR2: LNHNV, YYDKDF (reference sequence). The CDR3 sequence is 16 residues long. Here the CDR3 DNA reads TGTGCCACCCACAACGGGGGACTTAGAGACTACAATGAGCAGTTCTTC. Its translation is CATHNGGLRDYNEQFF.

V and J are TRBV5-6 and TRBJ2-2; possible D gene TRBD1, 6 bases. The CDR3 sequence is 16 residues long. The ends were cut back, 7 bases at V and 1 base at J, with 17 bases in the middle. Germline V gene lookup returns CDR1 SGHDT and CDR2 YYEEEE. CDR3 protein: CASAVLDRLNTGELFF. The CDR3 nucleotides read TGTGCCAGCGCCGTTTTGGACAGATTGAACACCGGGGAGCTGTTTTTT.

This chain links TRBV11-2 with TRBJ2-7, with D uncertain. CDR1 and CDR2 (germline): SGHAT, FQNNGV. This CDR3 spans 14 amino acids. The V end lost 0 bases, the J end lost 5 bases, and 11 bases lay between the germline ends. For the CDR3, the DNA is TGTGCCAGCAGCTTAGATATTTGGGCCCACGAGCAGTACTTC. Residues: CASSLDIWAHEQYF.

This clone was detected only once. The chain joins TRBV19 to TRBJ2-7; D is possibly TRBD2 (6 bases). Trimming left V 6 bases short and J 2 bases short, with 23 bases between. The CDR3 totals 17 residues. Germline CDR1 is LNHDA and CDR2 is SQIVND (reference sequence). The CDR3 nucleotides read TGTGCCAGTAGCCTCCTGGGCGGGGTTGGTAGCGCCTACGAGCAGTACTTC. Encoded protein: CASSLLGGVGSAYEQYF.

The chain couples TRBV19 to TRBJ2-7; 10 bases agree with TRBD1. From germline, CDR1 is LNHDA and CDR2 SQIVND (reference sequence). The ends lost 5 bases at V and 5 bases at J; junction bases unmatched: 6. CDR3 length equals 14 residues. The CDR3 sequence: CASSPKTGGHEQYF. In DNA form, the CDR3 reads TGTGCCAGTAGTCCGAAGACAGGGGGCCACGAGCAGTACTTC.

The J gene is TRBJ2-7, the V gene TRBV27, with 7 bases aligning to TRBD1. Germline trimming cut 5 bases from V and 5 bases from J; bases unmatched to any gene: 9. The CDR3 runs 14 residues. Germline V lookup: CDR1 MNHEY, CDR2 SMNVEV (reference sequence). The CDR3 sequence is CASSHGTENDEQYF. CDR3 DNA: TGTGCCAGCAGTCACGGGACAGAGAACGACGAGCAGTACTTC.

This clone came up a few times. CDR3 nucleotides: TGCGCCAGCAGCTTTCAGGGGGCAGGGACCTACGAGCAGTACTTC. Amino acids: CASSFQGAGTYEQYF. This chain connects TRBV5-1 to TRBJ2-7; 8 bases align to TRBD1. J was trimmed by 2 bases and V by 2 bases; bases with no gene match: 6. The length of the CDR3 is 15 residues. The germline CDR1 and CDR2 sequences are SGHRS and YFSETQ.

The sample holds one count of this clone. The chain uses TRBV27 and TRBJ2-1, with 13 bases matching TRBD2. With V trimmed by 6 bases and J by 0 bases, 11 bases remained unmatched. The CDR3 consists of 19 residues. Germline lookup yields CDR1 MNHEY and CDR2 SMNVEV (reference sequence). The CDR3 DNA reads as TGTGCCAGCAGGCCGACTGGACTAGCGGGAGTCACCTCCTACAATGAGCAGTTCTTC. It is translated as CASRPTGLAGVTSYNEQFF.

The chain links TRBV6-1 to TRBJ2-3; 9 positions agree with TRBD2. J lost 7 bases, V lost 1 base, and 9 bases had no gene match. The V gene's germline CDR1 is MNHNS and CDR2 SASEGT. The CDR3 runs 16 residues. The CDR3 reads CASSEGVSGRMYTQYF. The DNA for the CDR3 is TGTGCCAGCAGTGAAGGGGTTAGCGGGAGAATGTATACGCAGTATTTT.

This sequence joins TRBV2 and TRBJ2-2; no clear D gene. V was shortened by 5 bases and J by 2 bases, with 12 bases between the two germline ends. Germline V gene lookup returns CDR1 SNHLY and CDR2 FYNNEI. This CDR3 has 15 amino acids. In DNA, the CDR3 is TGTGCCAGCAGTAAAGTAACAGAAAACACCGGGGAGCTGTTTTTT. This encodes CASSKVTENTGELFF.

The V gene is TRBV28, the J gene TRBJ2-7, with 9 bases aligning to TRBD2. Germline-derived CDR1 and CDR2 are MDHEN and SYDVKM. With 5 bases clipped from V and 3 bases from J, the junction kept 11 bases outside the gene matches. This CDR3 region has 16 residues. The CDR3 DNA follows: TGTGCCAGCAGTACACCCCGGACTAGCGTATACTACGAGCAGTACTTC. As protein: CASSTPRTSVYYEQYF.

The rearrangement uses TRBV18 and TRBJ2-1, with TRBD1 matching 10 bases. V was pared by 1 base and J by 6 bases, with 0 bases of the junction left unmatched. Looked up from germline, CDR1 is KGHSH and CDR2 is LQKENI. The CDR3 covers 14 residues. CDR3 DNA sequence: TGTGCCAGCTCACCACGGGACAGGGGCAATGAGCAGTTCTTC. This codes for CASSPRDRGNEQFF.

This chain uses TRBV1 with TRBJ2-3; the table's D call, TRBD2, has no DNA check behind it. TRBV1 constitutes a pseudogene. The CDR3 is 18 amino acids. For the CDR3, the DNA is TGCACCAGCAGCCAAGATTTCCTAGCGACCCCACCCACAGATACGCAGTATTTT. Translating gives CTSSQDFLATPPTDTQYF.

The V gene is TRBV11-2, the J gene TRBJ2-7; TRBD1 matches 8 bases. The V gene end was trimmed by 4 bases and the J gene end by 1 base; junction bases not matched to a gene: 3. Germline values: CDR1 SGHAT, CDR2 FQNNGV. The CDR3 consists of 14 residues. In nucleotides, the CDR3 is TGTGCCAGCAGCTGGGACAGGACTTCCTACGAGCAGTACTTC. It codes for CASSWDRTSYEQYF.

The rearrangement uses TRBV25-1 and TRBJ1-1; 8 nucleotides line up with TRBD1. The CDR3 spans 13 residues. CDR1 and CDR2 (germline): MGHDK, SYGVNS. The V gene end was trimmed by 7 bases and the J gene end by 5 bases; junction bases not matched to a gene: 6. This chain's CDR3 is CASTPTGVTEAFF. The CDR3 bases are TGTGCCAGCACTCCGACAGGGGTAACTGAAGCTTTCTTT.

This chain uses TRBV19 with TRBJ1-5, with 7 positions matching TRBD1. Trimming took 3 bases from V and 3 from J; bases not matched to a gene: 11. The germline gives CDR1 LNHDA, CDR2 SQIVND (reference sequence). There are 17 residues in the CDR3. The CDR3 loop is CASSIRGTANSNQPQHF. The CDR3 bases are TGTGCCAGTAGTATCCGAGGGACAGCCAATTCCAATCAGCCCCAGCATTTT. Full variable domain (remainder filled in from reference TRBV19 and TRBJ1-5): DGGITQSPKYLFRKEGQNVTLSCEQNLNHDAMYWYRQDPGQGLRLIYYSQIVNDFQKGDIAEGYSVSREKKESFPLTVTSAQKNPTAFYLCASSIRGTANSNQPQHFGDGTRLSIL.